This is a list of T cell receptor beta chains from one sample in a study of T-cell reconstitution after alpha-beta-depleted transplantation in children. TCRdb reprocessed the PCR reads via MiXCR and lists one record per CDR3 protein. Here the sample spans approximately 1,000,000 distinct CDR3 sequences, roughly 29% being singletons. Sequenced material: PBMCs, mostly from graft donor cells, taken 360 days after TCRalphabeta/CD19-depleted stem cell transplant. These TCRs come from a boy under two years old who had a stem cell transplant for SCID, so the T cells may come from the graft donor. CDR3s include the opening cysteine and the closing phenylalanine or tryptophan. Each record gives: clone size, D gene, V gene, J gene, CDR3 protein, CDR3 DNA. A D gene is named only where the DNA matches it firmly. Rows may omit the clone size; those that give it use once, few, many or a size class.

clone_size: -
d_call: -
v_call: TRBV5-1
j_call: TRBJ2-1
cdr3_aa: CASKPELSYNEQFF
cdr3_nt: TGCGCCAGCAAACCGGAGCTCTCCTACAATGAGCAGTTCTTC

clone_size: -
d_call: TRBD2
v_call: TRBV12-3/TRBV12-4
j_call: TRBJ2-7
cdr3_aa: CASSLIGLATYEQYF
cdr3_nt: TGTGCCAGCAGTTTAATTGGACTAGCGACTTACGAGCAGTACTTC

clone_size: few
d_call: -
v_call: TRBV6-7
j_call: TRBJ2-2
cdr3_aa: CASRGKGGPTGELFF
cdr3_nt: TGTGCCAGCAGGGGGAAGGGGGGGCCGACCGGGGAGCTGTTTTTT

clone_size: few
d_call: -
v_call: TRBV29-1
j_call: TRBJ2-1
cdr3_aa: CSVGRGLGNEQFF
cdr3_nt: TGCAGCGTTGGTCGGGGGCTAGGGAATGAGCAGTTCTTC

clone_size: -
d_call: -
v_call: TRBV19
j_call: TRBJ2-1
cdr3_aa: CASSIVQTLMYNEQFF
cdr3_nt: TGTGCCAGTAGTATAGTCCAGACCTTGATGTACAATGAGCAGTTCTTC

clone_size: -
d_call: -
v_call: TRBV3-1
j_call: TRBJ2-7
cdr3_aa: CASSQDASYEQYF
cdr3_nt: TGTGCCAGCAGCCAAGATGCCTCTTACGAGCAGTACTTC

clone_size: few
d_call: -
v_call: TRBV4-2
j_call: TRBJ2-7
cdr3_aa: CASSQDSHYEQYF
cdr3_nt: TGTGCCAGCAGCCAAGATTCCCACTACGAGCAGTACTTC

clone_size: few
d_call: -
v_call: TRBV5-1
j_call: TRBJ2-1
cdr3_aa: CASSLQVDEQFF
cdr3_nt: TGCGCCAGCAGCTTACAGGTAGATGAGCAGTTCTTC

clone_size: once
d_call: -
v_call: TRBV9
j_call: TRBJ1-1
cdr3_aa: CASSSGNSTEAFF
cdr3_nt: TGTGCCAGCAGCTCCGGTAATAGCACTGAAGCTTTCTTT

clone_size: few
d_call: -
v_call: TRBV20-1
j_call: TRBJ2-7
cdr3_aa: CSARIGAYEQYF
cdr3_nt: TGCAGTGCCAGGATAGGGGCCTACGAGCAGTACTTC